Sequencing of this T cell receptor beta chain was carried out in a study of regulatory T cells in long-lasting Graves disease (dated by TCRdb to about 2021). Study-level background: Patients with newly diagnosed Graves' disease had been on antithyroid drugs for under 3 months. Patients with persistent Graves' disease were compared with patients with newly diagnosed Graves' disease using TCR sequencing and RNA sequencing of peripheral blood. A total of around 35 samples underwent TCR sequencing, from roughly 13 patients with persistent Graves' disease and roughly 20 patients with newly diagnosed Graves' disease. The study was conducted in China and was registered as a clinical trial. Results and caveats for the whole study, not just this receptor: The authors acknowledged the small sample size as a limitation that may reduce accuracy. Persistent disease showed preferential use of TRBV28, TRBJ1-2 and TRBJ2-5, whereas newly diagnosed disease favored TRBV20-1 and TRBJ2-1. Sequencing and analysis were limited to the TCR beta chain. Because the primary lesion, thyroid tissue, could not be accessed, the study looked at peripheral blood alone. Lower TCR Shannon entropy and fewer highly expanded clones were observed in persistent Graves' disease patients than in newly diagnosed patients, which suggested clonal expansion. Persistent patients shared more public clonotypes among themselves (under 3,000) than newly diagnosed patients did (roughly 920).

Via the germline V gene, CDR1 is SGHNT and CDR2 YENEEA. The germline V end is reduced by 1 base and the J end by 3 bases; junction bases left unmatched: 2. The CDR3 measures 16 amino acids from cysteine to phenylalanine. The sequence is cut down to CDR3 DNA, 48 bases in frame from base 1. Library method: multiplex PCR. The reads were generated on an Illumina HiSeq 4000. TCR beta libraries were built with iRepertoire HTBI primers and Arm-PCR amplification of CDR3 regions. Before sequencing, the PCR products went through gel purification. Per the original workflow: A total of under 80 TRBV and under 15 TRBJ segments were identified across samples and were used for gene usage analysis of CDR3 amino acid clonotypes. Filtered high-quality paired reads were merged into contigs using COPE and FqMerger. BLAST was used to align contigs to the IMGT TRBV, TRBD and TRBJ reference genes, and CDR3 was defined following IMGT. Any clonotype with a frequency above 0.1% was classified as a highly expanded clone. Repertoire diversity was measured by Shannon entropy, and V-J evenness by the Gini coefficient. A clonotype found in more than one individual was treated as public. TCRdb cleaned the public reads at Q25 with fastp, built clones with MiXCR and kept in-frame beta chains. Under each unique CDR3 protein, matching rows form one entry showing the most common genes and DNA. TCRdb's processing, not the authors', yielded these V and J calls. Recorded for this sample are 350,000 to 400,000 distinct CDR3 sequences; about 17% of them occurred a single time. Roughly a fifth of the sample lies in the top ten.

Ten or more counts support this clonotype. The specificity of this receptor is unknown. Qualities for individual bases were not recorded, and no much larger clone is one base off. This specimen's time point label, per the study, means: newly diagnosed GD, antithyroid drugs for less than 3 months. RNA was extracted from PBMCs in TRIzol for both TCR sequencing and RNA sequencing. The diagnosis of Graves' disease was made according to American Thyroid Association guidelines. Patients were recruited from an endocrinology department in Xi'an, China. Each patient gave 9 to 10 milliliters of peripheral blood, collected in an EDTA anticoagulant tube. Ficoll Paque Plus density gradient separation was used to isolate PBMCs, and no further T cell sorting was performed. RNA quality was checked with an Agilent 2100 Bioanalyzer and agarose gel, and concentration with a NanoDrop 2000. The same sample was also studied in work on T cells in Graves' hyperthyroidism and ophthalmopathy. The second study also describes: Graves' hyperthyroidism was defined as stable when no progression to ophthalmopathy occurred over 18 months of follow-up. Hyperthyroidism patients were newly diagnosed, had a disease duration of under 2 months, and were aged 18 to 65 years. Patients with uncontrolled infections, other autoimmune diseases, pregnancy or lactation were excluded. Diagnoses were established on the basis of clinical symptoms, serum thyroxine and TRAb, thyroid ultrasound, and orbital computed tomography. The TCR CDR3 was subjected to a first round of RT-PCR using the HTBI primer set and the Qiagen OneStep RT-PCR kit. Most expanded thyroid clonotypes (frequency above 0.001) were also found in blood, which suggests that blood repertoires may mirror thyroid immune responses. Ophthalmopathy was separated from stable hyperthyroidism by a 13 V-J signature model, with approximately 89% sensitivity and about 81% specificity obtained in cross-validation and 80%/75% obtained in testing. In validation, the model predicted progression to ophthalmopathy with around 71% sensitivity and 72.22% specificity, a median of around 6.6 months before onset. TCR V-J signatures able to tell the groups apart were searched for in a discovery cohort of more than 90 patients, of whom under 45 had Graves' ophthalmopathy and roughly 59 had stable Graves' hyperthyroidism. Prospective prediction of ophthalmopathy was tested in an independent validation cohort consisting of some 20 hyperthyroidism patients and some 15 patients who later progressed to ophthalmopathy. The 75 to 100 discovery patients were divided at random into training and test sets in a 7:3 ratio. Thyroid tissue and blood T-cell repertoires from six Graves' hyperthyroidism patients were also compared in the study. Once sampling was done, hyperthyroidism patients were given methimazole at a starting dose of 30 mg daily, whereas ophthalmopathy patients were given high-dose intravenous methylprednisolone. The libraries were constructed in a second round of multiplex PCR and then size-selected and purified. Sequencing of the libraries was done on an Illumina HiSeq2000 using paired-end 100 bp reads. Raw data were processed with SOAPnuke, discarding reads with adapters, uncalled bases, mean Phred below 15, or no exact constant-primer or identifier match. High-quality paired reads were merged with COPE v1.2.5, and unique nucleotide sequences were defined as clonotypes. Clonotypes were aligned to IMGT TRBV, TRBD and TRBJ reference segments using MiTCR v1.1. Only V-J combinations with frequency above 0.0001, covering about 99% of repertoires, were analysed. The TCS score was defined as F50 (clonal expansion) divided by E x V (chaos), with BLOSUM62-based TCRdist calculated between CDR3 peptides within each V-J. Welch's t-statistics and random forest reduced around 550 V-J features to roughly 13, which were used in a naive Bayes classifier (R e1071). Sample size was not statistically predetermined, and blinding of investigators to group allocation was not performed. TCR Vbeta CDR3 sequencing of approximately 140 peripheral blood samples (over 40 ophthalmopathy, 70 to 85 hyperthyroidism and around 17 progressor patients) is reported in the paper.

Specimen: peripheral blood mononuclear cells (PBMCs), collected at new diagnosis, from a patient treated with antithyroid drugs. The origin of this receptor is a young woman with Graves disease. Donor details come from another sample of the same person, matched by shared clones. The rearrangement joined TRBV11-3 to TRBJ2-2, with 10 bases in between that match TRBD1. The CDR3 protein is CASSLAGQGYTGELFF. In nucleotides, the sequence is TGTGCCAGCAGCTTAGCGGGACAGGGGTACACCGGGGAGCTGTTTTTT.